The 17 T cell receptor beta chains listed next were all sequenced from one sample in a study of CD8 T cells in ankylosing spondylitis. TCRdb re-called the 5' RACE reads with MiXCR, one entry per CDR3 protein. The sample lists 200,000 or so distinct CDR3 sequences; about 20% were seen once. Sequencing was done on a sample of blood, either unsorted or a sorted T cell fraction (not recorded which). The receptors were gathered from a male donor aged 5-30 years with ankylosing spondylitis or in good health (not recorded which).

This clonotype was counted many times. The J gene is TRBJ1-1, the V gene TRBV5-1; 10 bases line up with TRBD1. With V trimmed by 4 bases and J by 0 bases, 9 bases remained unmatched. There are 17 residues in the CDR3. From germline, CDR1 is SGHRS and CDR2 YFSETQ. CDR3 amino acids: CASSPGVDRGMNTEAFF. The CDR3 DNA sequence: TGCGCCAGCAGCCCTGGGGTGGACAGGGGGATGAACACTGAAGCTTTCTTT.

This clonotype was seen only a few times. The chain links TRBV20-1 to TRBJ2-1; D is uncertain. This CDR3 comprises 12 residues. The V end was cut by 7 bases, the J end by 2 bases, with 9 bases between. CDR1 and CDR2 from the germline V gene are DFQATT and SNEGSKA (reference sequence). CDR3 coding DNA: TGCAGTGTACCAGGAACCTACAATGAGCAGTTCTTC. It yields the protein CSVPGTYNEQFF.

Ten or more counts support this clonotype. CDR3 in amino acids: CASSPVAGVSYNEQFF. The CDR3 nucleotides read TGTGCCAGCTCACCGGTAGCGGGAGTGTCCTACAATGAGCAGTTCTTC. The chain carries TRBV18 and TRBJ2-1; 9 bases fit TRBD2. V was clipped by 3 bases and J by 1 base; unmatched bases: 4. The CDR3 covers 16 residues. The germline V gene encodes CDR1 KGHSH and CDR2 LQKENI.

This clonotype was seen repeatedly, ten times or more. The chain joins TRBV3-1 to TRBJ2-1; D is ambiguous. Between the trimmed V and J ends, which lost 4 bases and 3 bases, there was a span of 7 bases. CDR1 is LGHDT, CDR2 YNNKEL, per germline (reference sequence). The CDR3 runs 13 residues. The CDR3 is CASSRRHYNEQFF. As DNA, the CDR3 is TGTGCCAGCAGCCGGCGACACTACAATGAGCAGTTCTTC.

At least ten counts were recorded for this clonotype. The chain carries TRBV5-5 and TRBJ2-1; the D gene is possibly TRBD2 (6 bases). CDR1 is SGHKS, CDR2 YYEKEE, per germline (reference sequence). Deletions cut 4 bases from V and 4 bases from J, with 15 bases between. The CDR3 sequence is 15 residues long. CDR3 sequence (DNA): TGTGCCAGCAGCCTGGGACTCCCGATTTACAATGAGCAGTTCTTC. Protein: CASSLGLPIYNEQFF.

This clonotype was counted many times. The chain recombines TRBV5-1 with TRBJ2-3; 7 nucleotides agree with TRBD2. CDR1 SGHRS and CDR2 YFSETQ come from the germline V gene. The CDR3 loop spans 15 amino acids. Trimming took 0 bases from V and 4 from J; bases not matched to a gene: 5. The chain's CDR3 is CASSLGVAGADTQYF. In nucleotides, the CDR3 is TGCGCCAGCAGCTTGGGAGTGGCGGGAGCAGATACGCAGTATTTT.

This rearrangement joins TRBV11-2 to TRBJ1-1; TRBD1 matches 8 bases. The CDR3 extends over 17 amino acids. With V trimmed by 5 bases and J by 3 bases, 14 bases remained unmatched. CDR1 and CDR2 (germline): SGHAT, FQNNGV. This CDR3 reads CASSPKGRGLRDTEAFF. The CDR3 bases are TGTGCCAGCAGCCCTAAAGGCAGGGGGCTGAGGGACACTGAAGCTTTCTTT.

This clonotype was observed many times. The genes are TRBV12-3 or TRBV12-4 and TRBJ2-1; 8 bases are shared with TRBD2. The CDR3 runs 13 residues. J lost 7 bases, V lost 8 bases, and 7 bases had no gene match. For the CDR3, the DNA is TGTGCCAGCCGCGTTTCGGGGGGGAATGAGCAGTTCTTC. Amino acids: CASRVSGGNEQFF.

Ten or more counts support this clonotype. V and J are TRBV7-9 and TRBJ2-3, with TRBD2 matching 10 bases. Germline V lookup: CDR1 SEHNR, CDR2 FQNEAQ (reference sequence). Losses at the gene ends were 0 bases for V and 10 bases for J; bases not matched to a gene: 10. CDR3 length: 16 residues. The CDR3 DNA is TGTGCCAGCAGCTTAGCAACTAGCGGGAATCTAGAGGCGCAGTATTTT. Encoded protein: CASSLATSGNLEAQYF.

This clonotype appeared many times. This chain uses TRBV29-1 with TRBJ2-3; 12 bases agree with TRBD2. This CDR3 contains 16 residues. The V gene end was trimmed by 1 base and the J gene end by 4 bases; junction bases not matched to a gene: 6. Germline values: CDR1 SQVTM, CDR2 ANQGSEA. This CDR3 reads CSVEGLAGAMADTQYF. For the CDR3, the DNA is TGCAGCGTTGAAGGACTAGCGGGAGCAATGGCAGATACGCAGTATTTT.

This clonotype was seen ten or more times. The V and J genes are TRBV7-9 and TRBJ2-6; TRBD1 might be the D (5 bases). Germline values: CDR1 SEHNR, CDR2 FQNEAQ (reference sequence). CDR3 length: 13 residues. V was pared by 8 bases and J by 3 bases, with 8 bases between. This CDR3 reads CASGTGGANVLTF. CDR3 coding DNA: TGTGCCAGCGGAACAGGTGGGGCCAACGTCCTGACTTTC.

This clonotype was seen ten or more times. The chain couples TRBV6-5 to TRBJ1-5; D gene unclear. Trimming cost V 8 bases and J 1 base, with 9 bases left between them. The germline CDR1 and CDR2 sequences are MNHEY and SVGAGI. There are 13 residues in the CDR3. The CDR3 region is CASALRSNQPQHF. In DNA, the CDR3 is TGTGCCAGCGCCCTTCGAAGCAATCAGCCCCAGCATTTT.

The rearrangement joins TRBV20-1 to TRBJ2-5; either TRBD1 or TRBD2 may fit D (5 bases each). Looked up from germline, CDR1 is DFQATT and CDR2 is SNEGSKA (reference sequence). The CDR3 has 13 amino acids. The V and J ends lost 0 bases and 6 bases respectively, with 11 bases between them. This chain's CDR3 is CSARDGGSKTQYF. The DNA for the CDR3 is TGCAGTGCTAGAGATGGGGGTTCCAAGACCCAGTACTTC.

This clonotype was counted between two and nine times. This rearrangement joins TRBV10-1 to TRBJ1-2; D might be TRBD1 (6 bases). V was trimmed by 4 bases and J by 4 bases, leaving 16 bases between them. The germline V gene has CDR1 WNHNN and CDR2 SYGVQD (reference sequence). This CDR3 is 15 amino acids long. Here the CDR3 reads CASSAGSGVGYGYTF. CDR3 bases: TGCGCCAGCAGTGCGGGGTCAGGGGTCGGCTATGGCTACACCTTC.

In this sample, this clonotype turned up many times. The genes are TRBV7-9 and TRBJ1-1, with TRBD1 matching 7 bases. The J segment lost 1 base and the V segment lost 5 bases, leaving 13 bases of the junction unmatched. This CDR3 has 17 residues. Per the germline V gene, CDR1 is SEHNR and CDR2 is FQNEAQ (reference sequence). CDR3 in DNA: TGTGCCAGCAGCCTCCGTGGGGGACAGCGGAAGAACACTGAAGCTTTCTTT. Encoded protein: CASSLRGGQRKNTEAFF.

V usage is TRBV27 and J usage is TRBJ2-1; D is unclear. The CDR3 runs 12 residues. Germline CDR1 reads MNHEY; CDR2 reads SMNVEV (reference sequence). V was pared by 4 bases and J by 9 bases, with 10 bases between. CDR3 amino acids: CASSWLLGEQFF. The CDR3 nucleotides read TGTGCCAGCAGTTGGCTGTTAGGTGAGCAGTTCTTC.

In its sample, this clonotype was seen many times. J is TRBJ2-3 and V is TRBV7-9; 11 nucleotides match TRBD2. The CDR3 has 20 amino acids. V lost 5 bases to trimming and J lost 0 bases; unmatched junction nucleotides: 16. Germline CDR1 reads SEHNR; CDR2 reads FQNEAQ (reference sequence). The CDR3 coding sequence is TGTGCCAGCAGCACCCCTCTGACTAGCGGGACAGTTCCTAGCACAGATACGCAGTATTTT. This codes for CASSTPLTSGTVPSTDTQYF.